The 10 T cell receptor beta chains below come from one sample, sequenced in a study of T cell changes during pregnancy in multiple sclerosis. Generated by immunoSEQ multiplex PCR, the TCRdb table keeps only in-frame clones and is missing some. The sample comprises approximately 53,000 clones, approximately 91% of which are singletons, and 0.27% rests with the top ten. Source: CD4+ T cells from peripheral blood mononuclear cells, taken in the second trimester of pregnancy. These receptors came from a female donor with multiple sclerosis, enrolled in a pregnancy study.

The CDR3 region has the DNA TGTGCCAGCAGTTCAGCCGGGACAGGGCTTGGCTACACCTTC. This translates into CASSSAGTGLGYTF. The chain joins TRBV25-1 to TRBJ1-2; 9 bases are a match to TRBD1. Germline V gene data show CDR1 as MGHDK and CDR2 as SYGVNS. This CDR3 is built from 14 residues. V trimming: 5 bases; J trimming: 7 bases; junction bases outside the gene matches: 8.

V gene TRBV27 combines with J gene TRBJ2-7, with TRBD1 matching 7 bases. With V trimmed by 2 bases and J by 6 bases, 1 base remained unmatched. CDR1 is MNHEY and CDR2 is SMNVEV in the germline V gene (reference sequence). This CDR3 contains 12 residues. The CDR3 reads CASSLPGGEQYF. DNA of the CDR3: TGTGCCAGCAGTTTACCAGGGGGCGAGCAGTACTTC.

This clone appeared once. Written as DNA, the CDR3 is TGTGCCAGCACTTCGGGACTAGCGACAGATACGCAGTATTTT. Translating it yields CASTSGLATDTQYF. The chain combines TRBV9 with TRBJ2-3; TRBD2 agrees at 10 bases. The junction had 4 bases not matched to a gene; V was cut back by 6 bases and J by 3 bases. Germline-derived CDR1 and CDR2 are SGDLS and YYNGEE. The CDR3 runs 14 residues.

J is TRBJ2-5 and V is TRBV6-1, with 7 bases identical to TRBD1. V gave up 6 bases and J gave up 7 bases; unmatched junction bases: 11. Germline assignment: CDR1 MNHNS and CDR2 SASEGT. There are 14 residues in the CDR3. The chain's CDR3 is CASSHDRVSGTQYF. In DNA form, the CDR3 reads TGTGCCAGCAGCCACGACAGGGTCTCCGGGACCCAGTACTTC.

The J gene is TRBJ1-1, the V gene TRBV5-1; 11 bases match TRBD1. CDR1 is SGHRS, CDR2 YFSETQ, per germline. The trim removed 0 bases at V and 0 bases at J, leaving 10 bases unmatched. The CDR3 loop spans 19 amino acids. The DNA for the CDR3 is TGCGCCAGCAGCTTGGGTAGGCGGGACAGGGGGTTTGTGAACACTGAAGCTTTCTTT. Translating gives CASSLGRRDRGFVNTEAFF.

J is TRBJ1-4 and V is TRBV2, with TRBD1 as a possible D gene (6 bases). V shed 8 bases and J shed 4 bases, with 14 bases lying between them. The CDR3 has 14 residues. Germline CDR1 and CDR2: SNHLY and FYNNEI. The CDR3 reads CASFRAGVNEKLFF. DNA for the CDR3: TGTGCCAGCTTTCGAGCAGGGGTTAATGAAAAACTGTTTTTT.

The gene calls are TRBV19 and TRBJ2-7; TRBD1 matches 8 bases. The ends lost 0 bases at V and 3 bases at J; junction bases unmatched: 10. Germline-derived CDR1 and CDR2 are LNHDA and SQIVND (reference sequence). There are 17 residues in the CDR3. The CDR3 coding sequence is TGTGCCAGTAGTATAGATACCGGGACAGGCGAAAACTACGAGCAGTACTTC. This encodes CASSIDTGTGENYEQYF.

The sample holds a few counts of this clone. The chain couples TRBV19 to TRBJ1-2; no definite D call. The germline V gene has CDR1 LNHDA and CDR2 SQIVND (reference sequence). The germline V and J ends were trimmed by 4 bases and 1 base, with 7 bases remaining between them. The CDR3 loop spans 13 amino acids. CDR3 coding DNA: TGTGCCAGTAGTAGGGGAGTTAACTATGGCTACACCTTC. Its translation: CASSRGVNYGYTF.

The gene calls are TRBV9 and TRBJ2-1; perhaps TRBD2 as D (5 bases). The V end lost 0 bases, the J end lost 2 bases, and 9 bases lay between the germline ends. The CDR3 spans 15 residues. Germline V CDR1 and CDR2: SGDLS, YYNGEE. The CDR3 loop reads CASSVAPRAYNEQFF. The CDR3 nucleotides read TGTGCCAGCAGCGTAGCCCCGAGGGCCTACAATGAGCAGTTCTTC.

V gene TRBV10-3 combines with J gene TRBJ2-1; D not certain. Trimming cost V 2 bases and J 6 bases, with 8 bases left between them. The length of the CDR3 is 13 residues. Germline-derived CDR1 and CDR2 are ENHRY and SYGVKD. The CDR3 DNA reads TGTGCCATCAGTGAGGGCCTCCGCAATGAGCAGTTCTTC. Translating gives CAISEGLRNEQFF.